The 13 T cell receptor beta chains presented below share a single source sample, sequenced in a study of regulatory T cells in long-lasting Graves disease. iRepertoire HTBI primers and Arm-PCR of CDR3 regions built TCR beta libraries. TCRdb re-called the multiplex PCR reads with MiXCR, one entry per CDR3 protein. The data show 350,000 to 450,000 distinct CDR3 sequences, 14% to 15% seen once. Time point denoted: newly diagnosed GD, antithyroid drugs for less than 3 months. The TCR library was made from RNA that had been extracted from PBMCs in TRIzol. The sample was also reused in another study, on T cells in Graves' hyperthyroidism and ophthalmopathy.

The specimen comprised peripheral blood mononuclear cells (PBMCs), sampled at new diagnosis, from a patient treated with antithyroid drugs. Receptors were obtained from a woman aged 25 to 39 with Graves disease.

As for this clonotype: Given a much more abundant clone one base away, this may be a read error. Because it lacks the conserved phenylalanine or tryptophan at the end, this CDR3 is likely a read error. This chain connects TRBV3-1 to TRBJ2-1, with D unresolved. Deletions cut 8 bases from V and 0 bases from J, with 8 bases between. The CDR3 is 13 amino acids. Germline V lookup: CDR1 LGHDT, CDR2 YNNKEL (reference sequence). Here the CDR3 DNA reads TGTGCCAGCGGTCTTTACTCCTACAATGAGCAGTTCCTC. It yields the protein CASGLYSYNEQFL.

The V gene is TRBV24-1, the J gene TRBJ2-6, with D unresolved. The length of the CDR3 is 16 residues. Germline V gene data show CDR1 as KGHDR and CDR2 as SFDVKD. V was clipped by 2 bases and J by 1 base, with 8 bases between them. The CDR3 here is CATSDSTESGANVLTF. In DNA form, the CDR3 reads TGTGCCACCAGTGATTCAACAGAGTCTGGGGCCAACGTCCTGACTTTC.

The sample holds many counts of this clonotype. The rearrangement links TRBV4-1 to TRBJ2-7; 10 bases match TRBD1. Germline V lookup: CDR1 MGHRA, CDR2 YSYEKL. The junction had 10 bases not matched to a gene; V was cut back by 8 bases and J by 6 bases. The CDR3 extends over 14 amino acids. CDR3 coding DNA: TGCGCCAGCTCAGGGACAGGGGACCGAGGCGAGCAGTACTTC. Translated, it gives CASSGTGDRGEQYF.

A few counts support this clonotype. The V and J genes are TRBV4-1 and TRBJ2-5, with 7 bases aligning to TRBD1. Germline V gene data show CDR1 as MGHRA and CDR2 as YSYEKL. The CDR3 is 15 residues long. J gave up 1 base and V 4 bases, and 6 bases lay outside the gene matches. CDR3 bases: TGCGCCAGCAGCCTCGGGACAGCAGTCCAAGAGACCCAGTACTTC. It yields the protein CASSLGTAVQETQYF.

A word on this clonotype: Mismatch with germline at one junction end may stem from a read error. The chain links TRBV3-1 to TRBJ2-3, with TRBD1 identical over 8 bases. The CDR3 length is 16 residues. Per the germline V gene, CDR1 is LGHDT and CDR2 is YNNKEL (reference sequence). The CDR3 region is CASSQDGRGPPDAQYF. CDR3 coding DNA: TGTGCCAGCAGCCAAGATGGCAGGGGGCCCCCAGATGCGCAGTATTTT.

J is TRBJ2-1 and V is TRBV14; 14 nucleotides align to TRBD2. CDR1 is SGHDN and CDR2 is FVKESK in the germline V gene. The V segment lost 4 bases and the J segment 9 bases; nucleotides outside the gene matches: 8. This CDR3 region has 16 residues. The CDR3 coding sequence is TGTGCCAGCAGCCGAAGGGGACTAGCGGGAGTACTTGAGCAGTTCTTC. It specifies CASSRRGLAGVLEQFF.

In its sample, this clonotype was seen a few times. V is TRBV6-2 or TRBV6-3 and J is TRBJ2-7; 8 bases are a match to TRBD1. Germline trimming cut 5 bases from V and 6 bases from J; bases unmatched to any gene: 9. Germline CDR1 reads MNHEY; CDR2 reads SVGEGT. The CDR3 has 14 amino acids. CDR3 region: CASSKDRVVAEQYF. The CDR3 DNA reads as TGTGCCAGCAGTAAGGACAGGGTGGTAGCCGAGCAGTACTTC.

This clonotype was picked up many times. This rearrangement joins TRBV30 to TRBJ2-7, with 7 bases lining up with TRBD1. V lost 2 bases, J lost 3 bases, and 7 bases stayed unmatched. The CDR3 totals 14 residues. CDR1 is GTSNPN, CDR2 SVGIG, per germline (reference sequence). In nucleotides, the CDR3 is TGTGCCTGGAGTAAGGTAGGGGGCGGCTACGAGCAGTACTTC. Its protein is CAWSKVGGGYEQYF.

This chain joins TRBV19 and TRBJ1-5, with a tentative D call TRBD1 (5 bases). Germline lookup yields CDR1 LNHDA and CDR2 SQIVND (reference sequence). This CDR3 has 11 residues. With 6 bases removed from V and 9 bases from J, the gap between germline ends came to 9 bases. Here the CDR3 reads CASSMGGPQHF. CDR3 sequence (DNA): TGTGCCAGTAGCATGGGGGGGCCCCAGCATTTT.

CDR3 coding DNA: TGTGCCAGCAGCGTAGGGGGAGGGGGGGAGACCCAGTACTTC. It codes for CASSVGGGGETQYF. The J gene is TRBJ2-5, the V gene TRBV9; tentative D call: TRBD2 (7 bases). The V and J ends lost 0 bases and 5 bases respectively, with 11 bases between them. The CDR3 has 14 amino acids. Germline CDR1 reads SGDLS; CDR2 reads YYNGEE.

This clonotype was seen at least ten times. The CDR3 region is CASRVDMNTEAFF. In nucleotides, the CDR3 is TGTGCCAGCAGGGTTGATATGAACACTGAAGCTTTCTTT. The J gene is TRBJ1-1, the V gene TRBV2; D remains unclear. Germline CDR1 reads SNHLY; CDR2 reads FYNNEI. Trimming took off 6 bases at V and 0 bases at J, with 8 bases between the two ends. This CDR3 contains 13 residues.

This clonotype appeared many times. The chain employs TRBV5-6 and TRBJ2-5, with D perhaps matching TRBD1 or TRBD2 (5 bases each). CDR1 and CDR2 from the germline V gene are SGHDT and YYEEEE. There are 14 residues in the CDR3. V was trimmed by 4 bases and J by 6 bases, leaving 16 bases between them. The DNA of the CDR3 is TGTGCCAGCAGCACCCGAGGGGCCCTGCAGACCCAGTACTTC. This encodes CASSTRGALQTQYF.

This clonotype was observed many times. The J gene is TRBJ1-4, the V gene TRBV3-1; TRBD1 matches 8 bases. V lost 5 bases and J lost 5; bases outside the gene matches: 16. Germline CDR1 reads LGHDT; CDR2 reads YNNKEL (reference sequence). This CDR3 has 18 residues. CDR3 nucleotide sequence: TGTGCCAGCAGCGGCCAGGCGAGTCCGGACAGGGTCAATGAAAAACTGTTTTTT. Protein: CASSGQASPDRVNEKLFF. Based on the CDR3 plus reference TRBV3-1 and TRBJ1-4, the full variable domain is DTAVSQTPKYLVTQMGNDKSIKCEQNLGHDTMYWYKQDSKKFLKIMFSYNNKELIINETVPNRFSPKSPDKAHLNLHINSLELGDSAVYFCASSGQASPDRVNEKLFFGSGTQLSVL.